This T cell receptor beta chain emerged from a study of T cell responses to AZD1222 COVID-19 vaccine (dated by TCRdb to the early 2020s). Looking at the study overall: TCR sequencing covered 230 to 250 trial participants: 200 to 220 given two doses of AZD1222 and about 26 given two doses of MenACWY control vaccine. Enrollment into the trials was organized by age into subgroups of 18-55, 56-69 and 70-plus years, and those subgroups contained approximately 160, 26 and 62 TCR-sequenced participants, respectively.

The CDR3 regions of human TCRbeta chains were analyzed by immunosequencing. In the source study's methods: TCRs in the repertoires were matched against a reference library of SARS-CoV-2-specific TCRs that had been generated with the MIRA antigen-specificity platform. Breadth was defined as the fraction of unique TCRs that were SARS-CoV-2-associated. Depth was defined as the fraction of total T cells that were SARS-CoV-2-associated. Using the MIRA data, each spike-specific TCR was assigned both to the spike region to which the TCR was reactive and to a CD4 or CD8 class. Log10-transformed breadth and depth values were compared by one-way ANOVA with Sidak's multiple comparisons tests. Imported from immuneACCESS, the table was reduced by TCRdb to in-frame sequences with V and J called. These copies leave out some clones; in studies compared against another copy, an unresolved V gene accounts for under half, and the cause of the remainder is not known. The D gene and trimming were derived from the DNA, and the V and J assignments and clone size from that table. Here the sample has about 140,000 clones; approximately 92% occur a single time. 3% to 4% of the sample is in the top ten clones.

As to this clone: Which antigen it targets is not known. Base-call qualities are not available, and no considerably larger clone is one nucleotide away. This CDR3 is also generated by other DNA sequences in the sample.

The sample's time point label, in plain terms: about 28 days (+/-7) after the second vaccine dose. Because spike-specific TCR depth and breadth did not differ between the two schedules, AZD1222 recipients who got a second dose at roughly 4 weeks were pooled with those who got a second dose at roughly 12 weeks. Vaccinee samples were obtained from the UK trials COV001 and COV002, which included a single-blind randomized controlled phase 2/3 trial of AZD1222 (ChAdOx1 nCoV-19) in healthy adults. For TCRbeta chain sequencing, PBMC samples were collected from trial participants at day 0 and at day 28 after the second dose. Points the paper makes about the study in general: Because no day 14 peak-response samples were available, repertoires were characterized only after the peak T cell response. Reportedly, almost half of the unique spike-specific TCRs recognized epitopes lying outside the regions that are mutated in the B.1.351 and B.1.1.7 variants. The whole spike protein was spanned by vaccine-associated CD4 TCRs, and dominant responses were seen in regions 160-218 and 743-854. In the small 56-69-year group, the increase in depth fell short of significance, most likely because of low power. Conclusions about previously exposed vaccinees are limited because only a handful of AZD1222 recipients were SARS-CoV-2 seropositive at baseline. After two AZD1222 doses, both the breadth and the depth of spike-specific TCRs were significantly higher than at day 0 and than in MenACWY recipients. Most participants were white British and females outnumbered males, and the authors suggested that clonal diversity may have been underestimated.

Sequences were derived from peripheral blood, sampled 28 days after the second AZD1222 dose. The source is an adult who received the AZD1222 COVID-19 vaccine.

Read as DNA, the sequence is TGTGCCAGCAGCGTAGGTGGGGTCCAAGAGACCCAGTACTTC. It encodes CASSVGGVQETQYF. This sequence uses TRBV9 and TRBJ2-5; too little of a D gene remains to name it. The CDR3 measures 14 amino acids from cysteine to phenylalanine. CDR3 DNA only is kept here, 42 bases in frame from base 1. V sheds 0 bases and J sheds 1 base, leaving 7 bases between their ends. Reading the germline V gene gives CDR1 SGDLS and CDR2 YYNGEE.